This T cell receptor (beta chain) derives from a study of spatial heterogeneity in lung cancer (dated by TCRdb to about 2019). Regarding the research as a whole: Beta-chain transcripts were consistently detected in greater numbers than alpha-chain transcripts, which likely reflected higher beta-chain transcript abundance. TCR transcript counts in tumor regions correlated strongly with a T cell transcriptional module score from matched bulk RNA-seq. In the raw uncorrected reads, each unique combination of TCR and UMI appeared more than ten times on average. The study linked features of the TCR repertoire to counts of nonsynonymous mutations, which were determined by whole-exome sequencing of tumor tissue. In non-small cell lung cancer, the study made a quantitative comparison of TCR alpha and beta repertoires among multiple tumor regions, matched nontumor lung and blood. Both alpha and beta chains were TCR-sequenced in approximately 200 tumor regions, approximately 68 matched nontumor lung samples and approximately 50 PBMC samples obtained at surgery.

The library was produced with 5' RACE. The data were produced on a NextSeq 500. To allow correction of PCR and sequencing errors, the TCR library protocol tagged every TCR cDNA molecule with a unique molecular identifier. As for the original processing: TCR identification, UMI-based error correction and CDR3 extraction were performed with Decombinator tools. Expanded TCRs were defined as those above a frequency of 2 per 1,000, corresponding to the top 1% of the tumor frequency distribution. Expanded tumor TCRs statistically deemed absent (corrected P<0.05) from at least one tumor region were classed as regional, and all other expanded tumor TCRs were classed as ubiquitous. Renyi diversity was computed with the R vegan package after each repertoire had been subsampled 100 times to 5,000 TCRs. To build CDR3 similarity networks, amino acid triplet string-kernel similarity was used, and CDR3s were connected when their pairwise similarity was above 0.82. TCRdb reprocessing: public reads trimmed at Q25 with fastp, clones called with MiXCR, in-frame beta chains kept. Rows matching on CDR3 protein sequence are summarized as one entry with the most common DNA and genes. These V and J calls derive from TCRdb rather than the authors' analysis. The sample table contains about 2,600 distinct CDR3 sequences; only one count was recorded for over 8% of them. The ten largest clones add up to roughly 25% of the sample.

Interpreted using the paper, the time point label stands for: sample taken at primary tumor resection. The donors were some 76 patients from the lung TRACERx cohort who had early-stage, untreated non-small cell lung cancer. For TCR sequencing, whole RNA was extracted from tumor and nontumor lung tissue, or from cryopreserved PBMC samples, and no cell sorting was done. Only patients with enough RNA available from two or more tumor regions were chosen for TCR sequencing. Before selection, tumor and adjacent nontumor lung specimens were reviewed by a lung pathologist. This clonotype is labeled medium-sized (0.01 to 0.1%). It has no known antigen specificity. The sample holds no much larger clone one base away, and base qualities are not on file. General study outcomes and caveats: The number of expanded intratumoral alpha and beta TCRs correlated with the tumor nonsynonymous mutation count. Counts of ubiquitous and regional expanded TCRs were found to correlate with counts of ubiquitous and regional nonsynonymous mutations, respectively. Confirming at a functional level the hypothesis that regional TCRs recognize regional mutations was considered to require additional single-cell paired TCR alpha and beta sequencing. TCR-seq coverage of tumor T cells was estimated to be only around 7% for alpha chains and about 13% for beta chains.

Trimming removed 1 base from V and 5 bases from J; the gene matches leave 4 bases unexplained. The CDR3 numbers 16 residues from cysteine through phenylalanine. CDR3 DNA only is kept here, 48 bases in frame from base 1. CDR1 is given as MDHEN and CDR2 as SYDVKM, both from the germline V gene. Here the chain combines TRBV28 and TRBJ2-1, and 11 junctional nucleotides match TRBD2. The source of this sequence is a male donor with early-stage non-small cell lung cancer. Material: lung tumor tissue, obtained at surgery. The CDR3: CASSLSTSGSHNEQFF. The nucleotide sequence reads TGTGCCAGCAGTTTATCAACTAGCGGGAGCCACAATGAGCAGTTCTTC.